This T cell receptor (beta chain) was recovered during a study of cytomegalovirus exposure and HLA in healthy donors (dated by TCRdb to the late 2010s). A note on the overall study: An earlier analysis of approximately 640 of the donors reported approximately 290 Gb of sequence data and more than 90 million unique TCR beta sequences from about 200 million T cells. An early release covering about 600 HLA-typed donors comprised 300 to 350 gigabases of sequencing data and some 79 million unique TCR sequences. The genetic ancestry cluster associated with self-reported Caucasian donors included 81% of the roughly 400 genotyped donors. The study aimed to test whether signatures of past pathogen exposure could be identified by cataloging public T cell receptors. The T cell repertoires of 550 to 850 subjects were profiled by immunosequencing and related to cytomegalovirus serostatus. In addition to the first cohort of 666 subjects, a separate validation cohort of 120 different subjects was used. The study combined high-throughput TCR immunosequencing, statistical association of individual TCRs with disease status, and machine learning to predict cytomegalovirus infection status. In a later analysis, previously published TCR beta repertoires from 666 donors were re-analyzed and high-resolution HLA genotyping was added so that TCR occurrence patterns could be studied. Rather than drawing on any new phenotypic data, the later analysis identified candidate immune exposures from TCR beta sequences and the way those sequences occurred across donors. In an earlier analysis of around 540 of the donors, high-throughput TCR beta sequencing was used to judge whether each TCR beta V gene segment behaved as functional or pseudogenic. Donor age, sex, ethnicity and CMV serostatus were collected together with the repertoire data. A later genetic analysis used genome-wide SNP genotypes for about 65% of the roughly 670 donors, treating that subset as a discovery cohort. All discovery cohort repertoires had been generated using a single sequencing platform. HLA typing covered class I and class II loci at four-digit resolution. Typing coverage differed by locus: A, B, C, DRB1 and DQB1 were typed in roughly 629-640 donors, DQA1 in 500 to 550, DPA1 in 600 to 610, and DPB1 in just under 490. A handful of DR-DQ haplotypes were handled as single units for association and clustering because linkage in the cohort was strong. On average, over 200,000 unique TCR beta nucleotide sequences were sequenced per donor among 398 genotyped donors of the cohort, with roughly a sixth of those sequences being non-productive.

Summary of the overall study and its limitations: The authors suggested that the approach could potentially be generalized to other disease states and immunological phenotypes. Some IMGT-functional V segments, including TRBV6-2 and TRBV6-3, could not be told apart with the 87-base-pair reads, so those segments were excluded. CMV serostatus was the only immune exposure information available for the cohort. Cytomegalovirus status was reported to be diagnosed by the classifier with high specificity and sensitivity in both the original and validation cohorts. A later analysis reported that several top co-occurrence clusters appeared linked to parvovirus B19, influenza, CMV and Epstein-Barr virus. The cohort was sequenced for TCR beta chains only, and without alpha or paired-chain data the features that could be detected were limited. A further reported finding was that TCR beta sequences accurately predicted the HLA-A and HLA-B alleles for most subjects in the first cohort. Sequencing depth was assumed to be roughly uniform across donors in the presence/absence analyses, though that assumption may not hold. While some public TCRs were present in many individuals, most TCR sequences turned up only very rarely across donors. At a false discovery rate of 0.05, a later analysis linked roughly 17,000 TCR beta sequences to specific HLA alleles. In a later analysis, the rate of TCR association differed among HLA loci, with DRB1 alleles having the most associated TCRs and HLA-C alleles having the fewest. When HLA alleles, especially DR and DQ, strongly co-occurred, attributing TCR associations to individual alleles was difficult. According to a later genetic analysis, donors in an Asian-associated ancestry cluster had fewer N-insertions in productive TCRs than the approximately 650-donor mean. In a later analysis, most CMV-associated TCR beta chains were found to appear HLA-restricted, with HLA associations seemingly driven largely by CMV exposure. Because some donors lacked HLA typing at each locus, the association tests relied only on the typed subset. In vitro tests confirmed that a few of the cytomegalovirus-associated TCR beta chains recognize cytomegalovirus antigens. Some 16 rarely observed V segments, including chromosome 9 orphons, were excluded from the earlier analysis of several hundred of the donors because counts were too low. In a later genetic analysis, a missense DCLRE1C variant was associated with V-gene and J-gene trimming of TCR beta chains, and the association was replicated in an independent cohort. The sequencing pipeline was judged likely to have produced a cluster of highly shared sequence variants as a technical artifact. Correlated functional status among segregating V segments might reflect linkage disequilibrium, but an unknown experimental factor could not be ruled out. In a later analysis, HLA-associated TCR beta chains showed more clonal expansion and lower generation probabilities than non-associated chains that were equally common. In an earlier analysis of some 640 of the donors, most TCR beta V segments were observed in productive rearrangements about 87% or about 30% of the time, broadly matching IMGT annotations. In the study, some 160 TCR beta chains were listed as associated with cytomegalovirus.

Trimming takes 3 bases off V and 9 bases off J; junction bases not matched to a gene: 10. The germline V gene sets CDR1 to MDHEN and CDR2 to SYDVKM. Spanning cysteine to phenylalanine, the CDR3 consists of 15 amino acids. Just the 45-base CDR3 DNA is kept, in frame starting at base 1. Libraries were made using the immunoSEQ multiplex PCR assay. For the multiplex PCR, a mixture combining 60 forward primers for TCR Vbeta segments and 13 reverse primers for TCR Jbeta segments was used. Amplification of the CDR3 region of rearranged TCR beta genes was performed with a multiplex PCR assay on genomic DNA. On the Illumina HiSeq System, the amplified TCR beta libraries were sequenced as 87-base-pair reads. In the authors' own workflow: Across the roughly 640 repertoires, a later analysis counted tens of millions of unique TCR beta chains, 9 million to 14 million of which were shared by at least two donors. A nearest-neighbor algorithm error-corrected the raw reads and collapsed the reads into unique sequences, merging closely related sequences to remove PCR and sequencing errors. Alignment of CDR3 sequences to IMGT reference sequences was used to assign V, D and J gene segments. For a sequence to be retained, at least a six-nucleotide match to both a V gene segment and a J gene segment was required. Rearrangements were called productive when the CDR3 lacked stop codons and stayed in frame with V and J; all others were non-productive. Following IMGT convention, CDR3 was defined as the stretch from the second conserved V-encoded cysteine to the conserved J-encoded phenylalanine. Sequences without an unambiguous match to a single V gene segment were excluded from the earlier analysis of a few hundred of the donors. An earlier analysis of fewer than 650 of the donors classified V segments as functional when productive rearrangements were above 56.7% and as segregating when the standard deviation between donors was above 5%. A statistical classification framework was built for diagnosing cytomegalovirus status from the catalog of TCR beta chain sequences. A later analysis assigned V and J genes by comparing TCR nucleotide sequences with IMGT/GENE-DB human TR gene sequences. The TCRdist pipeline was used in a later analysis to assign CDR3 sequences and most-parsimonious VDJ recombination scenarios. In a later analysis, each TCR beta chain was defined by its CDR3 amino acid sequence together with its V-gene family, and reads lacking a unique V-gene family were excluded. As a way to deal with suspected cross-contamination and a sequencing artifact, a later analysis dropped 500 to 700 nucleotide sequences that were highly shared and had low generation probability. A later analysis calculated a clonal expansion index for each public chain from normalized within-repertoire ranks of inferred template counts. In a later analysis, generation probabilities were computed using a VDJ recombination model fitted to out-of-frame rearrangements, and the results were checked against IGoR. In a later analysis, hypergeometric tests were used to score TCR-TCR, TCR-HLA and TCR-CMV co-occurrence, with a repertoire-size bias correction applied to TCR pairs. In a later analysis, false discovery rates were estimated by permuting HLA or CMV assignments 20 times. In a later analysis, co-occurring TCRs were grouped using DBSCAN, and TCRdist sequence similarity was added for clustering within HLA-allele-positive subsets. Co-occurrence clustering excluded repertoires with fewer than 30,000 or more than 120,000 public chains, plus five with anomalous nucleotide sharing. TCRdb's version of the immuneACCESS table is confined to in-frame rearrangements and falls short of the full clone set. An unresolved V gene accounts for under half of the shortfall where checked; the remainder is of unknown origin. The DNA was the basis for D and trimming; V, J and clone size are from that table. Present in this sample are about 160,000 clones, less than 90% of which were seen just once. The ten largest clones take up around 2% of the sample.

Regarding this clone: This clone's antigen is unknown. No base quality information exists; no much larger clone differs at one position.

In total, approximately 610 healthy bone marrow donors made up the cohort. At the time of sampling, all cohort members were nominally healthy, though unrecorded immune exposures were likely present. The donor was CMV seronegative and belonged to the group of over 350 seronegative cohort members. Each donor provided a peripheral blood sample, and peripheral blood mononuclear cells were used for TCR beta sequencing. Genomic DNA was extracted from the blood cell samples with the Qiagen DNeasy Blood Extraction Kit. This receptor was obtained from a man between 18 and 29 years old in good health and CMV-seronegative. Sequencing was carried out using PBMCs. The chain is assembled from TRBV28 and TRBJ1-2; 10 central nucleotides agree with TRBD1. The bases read TGTGCCAGCAGTTTTCCCATCGGGACAGGGGAAAGCTACACCTTC. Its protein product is CASSFPIGTGESYTF.